These 5 T cell receptor beta chains came from one sample sequenced in a study of OX40 agonist ivuxolimab in advanced cancers. Libraries were prepared by immunoSEQ multiplex PCR; TCRdb keeps only in-frame clonotypes and omits some of them. The data hold about 83,000 clones, with roughly four fifths observed a single time. This specimen consisted of CD4+ or CD8+ T cells sorted from blood, obtained in a trial of the OX40 agonist ivuxolimab. The receptors shown here come from an adult with an advanced solid tumor such as melanoma, head and neck, liver or kidney cancer.

The sample holds one count of this clone. The J gene is TRBJ1-5, the V gene TRBV19; tentatively, D is TRBD1 (6 bases). CDR3 length: 15 residues. CDR1 and CDR2 from the germline V gene are LNHDA and SQIVND (reference sequence). The V end lost 3 bases, the J end lost 3 bases, and 12 bases lay between the germline ends. CDR3 in amino acids: CASSMDSGVNQPQHF. As DNA, the CDR3 is TGTGCCAGTAGTATGGACTCAGGGGTCAATCAGCCCCAGCATTTT.

The rearrangement joins TRBV28 to TRBJ2-7; weak D call: TRBD2 (6 bases). V was pared by 3 bases and J by 5 bases, with 8 bases between. The CDR3 length is 12 residues. Germline V CDR1 and CDR2: MDHEN, SYDVKM. The CDR3 nucleotides are TGTGCCAGCAGTTTGCGGGAAGACGAGCAGTACTTC. Protein product: CASSLREDEQYF.

V and J are TRBV11-3 and TRBJ2-5; the D is unclear. The germline V and J ends were trimmed by 1 base and 3 bases, with 12 bases remaining between them. CDR1 is SGHNT and CDR2 is YENEEA in the germline V gene. The CDR3 runs to 15 residues. In DNA, the CDR3 is TGTGCCAGCAGCTTAGGTCAGGCCGAGAAAGAGACCCAGTACTTC. This translates into CASSLGQAEKETQYF.

The chain has TRBV29-1 and TRBJ2-7, with D unresolved. The CDR3 is 14 amino acids. V lost 0 bases and J lost 2, with 11 bases in between. Germline loops: CDR1 SQVTM, CDR2 ANQGSEA. The DNA of the CDR3 is TGCAGCGTTGAAGAGAAAACTGCCCCCTACGAGCAGTACTTC. Encoded protein: CSVEEKTAPYEQYF.

In this sample, this clone turned up a few times. V is TRBV30 and J is TRBJ1-3; D is perhaps TRBD1 (5 bases). This CDR3 comprises 16 residues. Trimming shortened V by 0 bases and J by 8 bases, and 20 bases separated the two germline ends. Looked up from germline, CDR1 is GTSNPN and CDR2 is SVGIG (reference sequence). The CDR3 DNA reads as TGTGCCTGGAGTGTCGGGACCCGTCCCCCTTTAGACACCATATATTTT. Translated, it gives CAWSVGTRPPLDTIYF. Together with reference TRBV30 and TRBJ1-3, the CDR3 gives the full variable domain: SQTIHQWPATLVQPVGSPLSLECTVEGTSNPNLYWYRQAAGRGLQLLFYSVGIGQISSEVPQNLSASRPQDRQFILSSKKLLLSDSGFYLCAWSVGTRPPLDTIYFGEGSWLTVV.